The 32 T cell receptor beta chains given below trace back to one sample, sequenced in a study of blood T cell repertoires in COVID-19 (TCRdb year 2020). The library was built by means of the immunoSEQ multiplex PCR assay. Held by TCRdb, this immuneACCESS table contains in-frame sequences only and omits some clones. Under half of the omission traces to an unresolved V gene where checked; the cause of the rest is unknown. The sample data list 110,000 to 150,000 clones, and about 90% of these were observed just once. Approximately 11% of the sample rests with the top ten. The source material was PBMCs or T cells enriched from blood (not recorded which). The receptor set was obtained from a man aged 60-69 years who had recovered from COVID-19.

The chain couples TRBV11-2 to TRBJ1-6; tentative D call: TRBD1 (5 bases). Germline CDR1 is SGHAT and CDR2 is FQNNGV. The CDR3 is 15 residues long. Trimming stripped 1 base from V and 9 bases from J, with 13 bases between. CDR3 DNA sequence: TGTGCCAGCAGCTTAGGGCAGGGAGGAGGTTCACCCCTCCACTTT. This gives the protein CASSLGQGGGSPLHF.

The chain is built from TRBV2 and TRBJ1-3; 7 bases are a match to TRBD1. The CDR3 is made up of 16 amino acids. V trimming: 6 bases; J trimming: 0 bases; junction bases outside the gene matches: 8. Germline values: CDR1 SNHLY, CDR2 FYNNEI. The DNA of the CDR3 is TGTGCCAGCAGGTTGAGGACAGGATCCTCTGGAAACACCATATATTTT. It translates to CASRLRTGSSGNTIYF.

For the CDR3, the DNA is TGTGCCAGCAGATTTGGGGACAGAGTCTACGAGCAGTACTTC. Translation gives CASRFGDRVYEQYF. The chain has TRBV7-8 and TRBJ2-7; 7 nucleotides line up with TRBD1. This CDR3 comprises 14 residues. J lost 3 bases, V lost 6 bases, and 8 bases had no gene match. Per the germline V gene, CDR1 is SGHVS and CDR2 is FQNEAQ.

J is TRBJ1-2 and V is TRBV28; maybe TRBD1 (5 bases). CDR3 size: 19 residues. Trimming stripped 7 bases from V and 0 bases from J, with 27 bases between. The V gene's germline CDR1 is MDHEN and CDR2 SYDVKM. CDR3 region: CASTISGSQGSFSNYGYTF. CDR3 nucleotides: TGTGCCAGCACGATAAGTGGTTCCCAGGGCTCATTTTCTAACTATGGCTACACCTTC.

V is TRBV10-3 and J is TRBJ2-7, with 10 bases that match TRBD1. The CDR3 loop spans 15 amino acids. Germline CDR1 is ENHRY and CDR2 is SYGVKD. Trimming removed 6 bases from V and 7 bases from J; junction bases left unmatched: 12. CDR3 DNA: TGTGCCATCAGCTCCCGGGACAGGGGTCCGGAGGAGCAGTACTTC. It encodes CAISSRDRGPEEQYF.

The genes are TRBV10-3 and TRBJ2-2; D gene ambiguous. V was clipped by 7 bases and J by 1 base, with 7 bases between them. The germline V gene encodes CDR1 ENHRY and CDR2 SYGVKD. The CDR3 length is 13 residues. The CDR3 protein is CAITGRNTGELFF. CDR3 nucleotide sequence: TGTGCCATCACAGGTCGGAACACCGGGGAGCTGTTTTTT.

This clone showed up just a few times. The genes are TRBV12-3 or TRBV12-4 and TRBJ1-1; TRBD1 is a possible D gene (5 bases). The CDR3 consists of 13 residues. Trimming removed 2 bases at V and 5 bases at J, with 9 bases between. The CDR3 spells CASSLRGLTEAFF. In nucleotides, the CDR3 is TGTGCCAGCAGTTTAAGGGGTCTGACTGAAGCTTTCTTT.

Of note for this clone: Its ends do not fully match the called genes, so a read error is possible. V is TRBV6-5 and J is TRBJ2-5, with 7 bases aligning to TRBD1. The CDR3 runs to 11 residues. Germline loops: CDR1 MNHEY, CDR2 SVGAGI. The CDR3 DNA is TGTGCCAGCGGAAGACAGGGACGTGCCCACTTC. It codes for CASGRQGRAHF.

V is TRBV18 and J is TRBJ1-2, with a tentative D call TRBD1 (5 bases). CDR1 is KGHSH, CDR2 LQKENI, per germline. This CDR3 is built from 15 residues. V was cut by 2 bases and J by 3 bases, with 13 bases left in between. The CDR3 DNA sequence: TGTGCCAGCTCACCAGGGGCGGGGTCCCACTATGGCTACACCTTC. Its protein product is CASSPGAGSHYGYTF.

The CDR3: CASSWVGLALDEQFF. The CDR3 DNA reads TGTGCCAGCAGCTGGGTGGGACTAGCCTTAGATGAGCAGTTCTTC. The chain is built from TRBV5-5 and TRBJ2-1, with 9 bases that match TRBD2. The germline V gene has CDR1 SGHKS and CDR2 YYEKEE (reference sequence). After removal of 3 bases from V and 8 bases from J, the junction contained 9 bases not matched to a gene. The CDR3 runs 15 residues.

The genes are TRBV5-1 and TRBJ1-3, with D unresolved. This CDR3 comprises 14 residues. The germline V and J ends were trimmed by 4 bases and 7 bases, with 15 bases remaining between them. Germline values: CDR1 SGHRS, CDR2 YFSETQ. CDR3 DNA sequence: TGCGCCAGCAGCACGACCGCCGGCGGCAACACCATATATTTT. Protein: CASSTTAGGNTIYF. The whole variable domain, remainder taken from reference TRBV5-1 and TRBJ1-3, is KAGVTQTPRYLIKTRGQQVTLSCSPISGHRSVSWYQQTPGQGLQFLFEYFSETQRNKGNFPGRFSGRQFSNSRSEMNVSTLELGDSALYLCASSTTAGGNTIYFGEGSWLTVV.

The J gene is TRBJ1-6, the V gene TRBV18; D is uncertain. The germline CDR1 and CDR2 sequences are KGHSH and LQKENI. The length of the CDR3 is 20 residues. Trimming cost V 2 bases and J 0 bases, with 20 bases left between them. CDR3 sequence: CASSPVAGGHRSSYNSPLHF. Written as DNA, the CDR3 is TGTGCCAGCTCACCAGTCGCGGGAGGGCATAGGAGCTCCTATAATTCACCCCTCCACTTT.

This sequence joins TRBV2 and TRBJ2-5; D might be TRBD2 (6 bases). This CDR3 region has 13 residues. Germline assignment: CDR1 SNHLY and CDR2 FYNNEI. V was clipped by 7 bases and J by 4 bases, with 13 bases between them. The CDR3 here is CASIRDSTETQYF. DNA for the CDR3: TGTGCCAGCATCCGGGACTCAACAGAGACCCAGTACTTC.

V gene TRBV28 combines with J gene TRBJ1-2; a weak D match, TRBD1 (5 bases). Germline V gene data show CDR1 as MDHEN and CDR2 as SYDVKM. The CDR3 sequence is 13 residues long. V lost 3 bases to trimming and J lost 4 bases, with 9 bases between them. In nucleotides, the CDR3 is TGTGCCAGCAGTTTGGTAGGGGTCTATGGCTACACCTTC. This gives the protein CASSLVGVYGYTF.

The chain recombines TRBV28 with TRBJ1-2; no clear D. V lost 10 bases, J lost 8 bases, and 17 bases lay in between. CDR1 is MDHEN and CDR2 is SYDVKM in the germline V gene. The CDR3 totals 12 residues. Here the CDR3 reads CATLTQMRGYTF. The CDR3 nucleotides are TGTGCCACCCTAACACAAATGCGGGGCTACACCTTC.

V usage is TRBV5-1 and J usage is TRBJ2-3; D unclear. Germline CDR1 SGHRS, CDR2 YFSETQ. The CDR3 is 13 residues long. Trimming took 0 bases from V and 8 from J, leaving 10 bases between them. The CDR3 nucleotides are TGCGCCAGCAGCTTGGCCCAATCGGGTACGCAGTATTTT. It translates to CASSLAQSGTQYF.

The chain recombines TRBV7-8 with TRBJ2-7; unclear D gene. CDR1 and CDR2 (germline): SGHVS, FQNEAQ. CDR3 length: 13 amino acids. V was clipped by 2 bases and J by 0 bases, with 5 bases between them. Here the CDR3 DNA reads TGTGCCAGCAGCTTAACAAGCTCCTACGAGCAGTACTTC. Encoded protein: CASSLTSSYEQYF. Using reference TRBV7-8 and TRBJ2-7 for the parts outside the CDR3, the full variable domain is GAGVSQSPRYKVAKRGQDVALRCDPISGHVSLFWYQQALGQGPEFLTYFQNEAQLDKSGLPSDRFFAERPEGSVSTLKIQRTQQEDSAVYLCASSLTSSYEQYFGPGTRLTVT.

The genes are TRBV11-2 and TRBJ1-2; D remains ambiguous. Trimming removed 2 bases at V and 0 bases at J, with 7 bases between. The germline gives CDR1 SGHAT, CDR2 FQNNGV. This CDR3 is built from 14 residues. The CDR3 is CASSLSRANYGYTF. The CDR3, as DNA: TGTGCCAGCAGCTTATCTCGAGCTAACTATGGCTACACCTTC.

CDR3 sequence: CASSLQGRYEQYF. Written as DNA, the CDR3 is TGTGCCAGCAGCTTACAGGGGCGCTACGAGCAGTACTTC. This chain joins TRBV7-9 and TRBJ2-7, with D perhaps TRBD1 (6 bases). V was clipped by 2 bases and J by 3 bases, with 8 bases between them. CDR3 length: 13 amino acids. Germline CDR1 is SEHNR and CDR2 is FQNEAQ (reference sequence). The entire variable domain, with the rest obtained from reference TRBV7-9 and TRBJ2-7, is as follows: DTGVSQNPRHKITKRGQNVTFRCDPISEHNRLYWYRQTLGQGPEFLTYFQNEAQLEKSRLLSDRFSAERPKGSFSTLEIQRTEQGDSAMYLCASSLQGRYEQYFGPGTRLTVT.

CDR3 nucleotide sequence: TGTGCCAGCAGCTCGCACCCGGACAGTGAAGCTTTCTTT. Translated, it gives CASSSHPDSEAFF. The gene calls are TRBV5-5 and TRBJ1-1, with a possible D match to TRBD1 (6 bases). The germline V gene has CDR1 SGHKS and CDR2 YYEKEE (reference sequence). The V and J ends lost 3 bases and 7 bases respectively, with 13 bases between them. The CDR3 contains 13 residues.

Worth noting for this clone: Within the sample, other DNA sequences also encode this same CDR3. The V call is TRBV7-8, the J call TRBJ1-1; no firm D call. V was clipped by 5 bases and J by 1 base, with 11 bases between them. In germline, CDR1 is SGHVS, CDR2 FQNEAQ. This CDR3 region has 14 residues. CDR3 in amino acids: CASSPGSANTEAFF. The DNA for the CDR3 is TGTGCCAGCAGCCCAGGAAGTGCGAACACTGAAGCTTTCTTT.

The chain is built from TRBV7-8 and TRBJ1-3; D not certain. Trimming stripped 0 bases from V and 3 bases from J, with 6 bases between. The germline V gene encodes CDR1 SGHVS and CDR2 FQNEAQ. The length of the CDR3 is 14 residues. The CDR3 bases are TGTGCCAGCAGCTTAGCAGCCTTTGGAAACACCATATATTTT. Its protein product is CASSLAAFGNTIYF.

The chain links TRBV28 to TRBJ1-1; TRBD1 aligns across 9 bases. This CDR3 comprises 13 residues. The germline V gene has CDR1 MDHEN and CDR2 SYDVKM. The J segment lost 5 bases and the V segment lost 10 bases, leaving 8 bases of the junction unmatched. CDR3 in amino acids: CATSRDRETEAFF. CDR3 DNA: TGTGCCACGAGCCGGGACAGGGAGACTGAAGCTTTCTTT.

The genes are TRBV2 and TRBJ2-2, with a weak D call TRBD2 (6 bases). Trimming removed 5 bases at V and 4 bases at J, with 14 bases between. This CDR3 contains 15 residues. Germline CDR1 SNHLY, CDR2 FYNNEI. Here the CDR3 DNA reads TGTGCCAGCAGTCAATATTCCGGGGGCACCGGGGAGCTGTTTTTT. Translation: CASSQYSGGTGELFF.

The chain recombines TRBV6-1 with TRBJ1-5; D is uncertain. This CDR3 comprises 13 residues. V shed 1 base and J shed 6 bases, with 7 bases lying between them. The V gene's germline CDR1 is MNHNS and CDR2 SASEGT. The CDR3 is CASSEVGVQPQHF. CDR3 sequence (DNA): TGTGCCAGCAGTGAAGTGGGAGTTCAGCCCCAGCATTTT.

This clone has just one count. CDR3 coding DNA: TGCGCCAGCAGCTTGTGGTTCGCAGGGGGAACCTACGAGCAGTACTTC. Residues: CASSLWFAGGTYEQYF. V is TRBV5-1 and J is TRBJ2-7; 7 bases map to TRBD1. V shed 1 base, J shed 2 bases, and the junction held 9 bases outside the gene matches. The CDR3 sequence is 16 residues long. Germline V gene data show CDR1 as SGHRS and CDR2 as YFSETQ.

The chain carries TRBV12-3 or TRBV12-4 and TRBJ1-6, with D possibly being TRBD1 (5 bases). V was pared by 6 bases and J by 7 bases, with 10 bases between. CDR3 size: 13 residues. The CDR3 sequence: CASSPGGNSPLHF. The CDR3 region has the DNA TGTGCCAGCAGCCCCGGGGGGAATTCACCCCTCCACTTT.

The chain links TRBV29-1 to TRBJ1-2; D not resolved. CDR1 and CDR2 from the germline V gene are SQVTM and ANQGSEA. CDR3 length: 15 amino acids. Trimming stripped 6 bases from V and 12 bases from J, with 29 bases between. CDR3 sequence (DNA): TGCAGCGTCTTGGGCCGGTCCACCAACCTTGCTTCCAACACCTTC. This codes for CSVLGRSTNLASNTF.

This sequence joins TRBV9 and TRBJ2-1, with D possibly matching TRBD1 (5 bases). The germline V gene has CDR1 SGDLS and CDR2 YYNGEE. The CDR3 has 16 residues. V gave up 0 bases and J gave up 5 bases, with 15 bases separating them. In nucleotides, the CDR3 is TGTGCCAGCAGCGTAGCTCTTGGGGCTGGGGACAATGAGCAGTTCTTC. Residues: CASSVALGAGDNEQFF.

The sample holds a few counts of this clone. The DNA of the CDR3 is TGTGCCAGCAGCGCGAGCGGGAGGGGTGCAGATACGCAGTATTTT. It is translated as CASSASGRGADTQYF. The rearrangement links TRBV9 to TRBJ2-3; 10 bases match TRBD2. This CDR3 has 15 amino acids. The junction had 5 bases not matched to a gene; V was cut back by 3 bases and J by 4 bases. Germline assignment: CDR1 SGDLS and CDR2 YYNGEE.

This clone came up once. The chain joins TRBV6-5 to TRBJ2-7; 10 bases match TRBD1. This CDR3 is built from 14 residues. V lost 11 bases and J lost 3; bases outside the gene matches: 10. Germline lookup yields CDR1 MNHEY and CDR2 SVGAGI. The CDR3 loop reads CAAEAGQGFYEQYF. The CDR3 DNA reads TGTGCCGCAGAGGCGGGACAGGGGTTCTACGAGCAGTACTTC.

This chain links TRBV28 with TRBJ2-3; D is ambiguous. V was cut by 7 bases and J by 2 bases, with 10 bases left in between. Germline V gene sequence: CDR1 MDHEN, CDR2 SYDVKM. This CDR3 has 13 amino acids. CDR3 in DNA: TGTGCCAGCACAGAGCGACCCACAGATACGCAGTATTTT. It encodes CASTERPTDTQYF.